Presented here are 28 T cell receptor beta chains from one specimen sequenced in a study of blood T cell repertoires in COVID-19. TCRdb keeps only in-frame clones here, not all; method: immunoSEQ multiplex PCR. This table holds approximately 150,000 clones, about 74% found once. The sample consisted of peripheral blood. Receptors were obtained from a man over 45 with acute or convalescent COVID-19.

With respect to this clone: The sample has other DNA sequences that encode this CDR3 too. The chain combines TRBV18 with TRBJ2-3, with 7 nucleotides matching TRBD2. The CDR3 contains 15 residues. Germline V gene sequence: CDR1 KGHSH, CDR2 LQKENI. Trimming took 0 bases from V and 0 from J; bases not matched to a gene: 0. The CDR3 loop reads CASSPPGGSTDTQYF. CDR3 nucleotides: TGTGCCAGCTCACCACCCGGGGGGAGCACAGATACGCAGTATTTT.

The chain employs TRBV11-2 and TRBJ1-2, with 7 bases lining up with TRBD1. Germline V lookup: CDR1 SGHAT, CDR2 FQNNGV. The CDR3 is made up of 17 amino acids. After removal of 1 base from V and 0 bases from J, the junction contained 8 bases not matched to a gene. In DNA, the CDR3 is TGTGCCAGCAGCTTAGCATACAGGGGCCGAGCTAACTATGGCTACACCTTC. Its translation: CASSLAYRGRANYGYTF. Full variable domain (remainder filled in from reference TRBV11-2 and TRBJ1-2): EAGVAQSPRYKIIEKRQSVAFWCNPISGHATLYWYQQILGQGPKLLIQFQNNGVVDDSQLPKDRFSAERLKGVDSTLKIQPAKLEDSAVYLCASSLAYRGRANYGYTFGSGTRLTVV.

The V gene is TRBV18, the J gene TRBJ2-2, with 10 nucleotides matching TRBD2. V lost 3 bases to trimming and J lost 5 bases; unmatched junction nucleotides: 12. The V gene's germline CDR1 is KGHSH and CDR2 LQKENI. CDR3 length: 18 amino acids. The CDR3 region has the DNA TGTGCCAGCTCACCGAACCAAAGGACTAGCGGAGTAACCGGGGAGCTGTTTTTT. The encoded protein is CASSPNQRTSGVTGELFF.

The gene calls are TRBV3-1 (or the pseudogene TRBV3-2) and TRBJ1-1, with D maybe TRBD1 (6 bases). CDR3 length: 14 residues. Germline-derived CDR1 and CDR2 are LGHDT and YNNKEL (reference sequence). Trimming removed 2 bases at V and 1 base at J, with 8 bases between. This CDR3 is CASSQPDRNTEAFF. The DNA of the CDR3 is TGTGCCAGCAGCCAACCGGACAGGAACACTGAAGCTTTCTTT.

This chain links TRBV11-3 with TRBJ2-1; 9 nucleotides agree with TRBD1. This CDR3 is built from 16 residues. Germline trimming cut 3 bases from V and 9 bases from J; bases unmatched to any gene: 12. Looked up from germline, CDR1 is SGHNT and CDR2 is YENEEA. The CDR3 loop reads CASSFGLTGGSGEQFF. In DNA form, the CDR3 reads TGTGCCAGCAGCTTTGGGCTCACAGGGGGCAGCGGTGAGCAGTTCTTC.

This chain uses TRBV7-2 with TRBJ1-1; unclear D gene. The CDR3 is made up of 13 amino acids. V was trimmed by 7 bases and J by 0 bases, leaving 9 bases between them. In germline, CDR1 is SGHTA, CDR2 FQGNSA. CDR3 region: CASTFVLNTEAFF. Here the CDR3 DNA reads TGTGCCAGCACCTTTGTCTTGAACACTGAAGCTTTCTTT.

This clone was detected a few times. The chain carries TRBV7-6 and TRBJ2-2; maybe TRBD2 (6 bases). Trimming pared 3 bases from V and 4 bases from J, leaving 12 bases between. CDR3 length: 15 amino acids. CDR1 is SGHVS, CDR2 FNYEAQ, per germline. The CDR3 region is CASSFYQGGTGELFF. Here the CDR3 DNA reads TGTGCCAGCAGCTTTTACCAGGGAGGCACCGGGGAGCTGTTTTTT. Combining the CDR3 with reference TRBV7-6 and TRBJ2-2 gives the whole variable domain GAGVSQSPRYKVTKRGQDVALRCDPISGHVSLYWYRQALGQGPEFLTYFNYEAQQDKSGLPNDRFSAERPEGSISTLTIQRTEQRDSAMYRCASSFYQGGTGELFFGEGSRLTVL.

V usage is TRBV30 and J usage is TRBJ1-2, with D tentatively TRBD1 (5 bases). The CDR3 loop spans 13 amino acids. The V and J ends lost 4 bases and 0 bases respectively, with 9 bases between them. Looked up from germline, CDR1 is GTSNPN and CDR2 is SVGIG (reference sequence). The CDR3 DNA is TGTGCCTGGAAGGGGTCCCCTAACTATGGCTACACCTTC. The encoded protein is CAWKGSPNYGYTF.

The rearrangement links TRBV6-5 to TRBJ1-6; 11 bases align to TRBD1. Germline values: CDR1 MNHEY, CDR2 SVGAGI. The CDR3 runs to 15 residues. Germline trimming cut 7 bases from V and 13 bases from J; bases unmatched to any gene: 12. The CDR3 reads CASTVGQGVPQPLHF. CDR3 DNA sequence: TGTGCCAGCACCGTGGGACAGGGGGTCCCTCAGCCCCTCCACTTT.

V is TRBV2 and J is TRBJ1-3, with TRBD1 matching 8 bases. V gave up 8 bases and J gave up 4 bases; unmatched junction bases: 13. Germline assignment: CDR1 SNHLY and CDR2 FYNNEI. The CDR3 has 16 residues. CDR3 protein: CASGGGRTGPGNTIYF. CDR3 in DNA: TGTGCCAGCGGGGGGGGCCGGACAGGGCCAGGAAACACCATATATTTT.

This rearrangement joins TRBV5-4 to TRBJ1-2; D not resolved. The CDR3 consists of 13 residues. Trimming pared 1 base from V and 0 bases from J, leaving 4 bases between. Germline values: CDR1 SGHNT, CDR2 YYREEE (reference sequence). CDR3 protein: CASSLRANYGYTF. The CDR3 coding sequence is TGTGCCAGCAGCTTGAGAGCTAACTATGGCTACACCTTC. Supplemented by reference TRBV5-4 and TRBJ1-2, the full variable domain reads ETGVTQSPTHLIKTRGQQVTLRCSSQSGHNTVSWYQQALGQGPQFIFQYYREEENGRGNFPPRFSGLQFPNYSSELNVNALELDDSALYLCASSLRANYGYTFGSGTRLTVV.

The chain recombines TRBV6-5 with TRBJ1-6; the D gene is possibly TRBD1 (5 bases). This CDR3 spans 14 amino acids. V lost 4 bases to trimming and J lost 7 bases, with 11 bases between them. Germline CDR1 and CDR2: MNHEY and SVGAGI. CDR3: CASSSYGQNSPLHF. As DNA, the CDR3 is TGTGCCAGCAGTTCATACGGACAAAATTCACCCCTCCACTTT.

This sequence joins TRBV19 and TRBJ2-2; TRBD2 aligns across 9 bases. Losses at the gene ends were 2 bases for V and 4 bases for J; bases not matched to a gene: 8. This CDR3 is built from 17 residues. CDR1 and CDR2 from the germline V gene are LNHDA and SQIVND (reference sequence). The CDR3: CASSIKPSGVATGELFF. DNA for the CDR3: TGTGCCAGTAGTATAAAGCCTAGCGGGGTTGCCACCGGGGAGCTGTTTTTT.

CDR3: CASRGGLANEQFF. CDR3 sequence (DNA): TGTGCCAGCAGGGGGGGGCTGGCCAATGAGCAGTTCTTC. The chain combines TRBV2 with TRBJ2-1; possible D gene TRBD2, 7 bases. V was cut by 6 bases and J by 6 bases, with 12 bases left in between. Germline values: CDR1 SNHLY, CDR2 FYNNEI. The CDR3 totals 13 residues.

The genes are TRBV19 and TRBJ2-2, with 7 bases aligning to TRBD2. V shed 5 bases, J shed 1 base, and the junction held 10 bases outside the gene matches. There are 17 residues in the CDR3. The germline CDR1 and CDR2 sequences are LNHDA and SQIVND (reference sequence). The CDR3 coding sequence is TGTGCCAGTAGTTATGGGTGGGAGGGGCTGAACACCGGGGAGCTGTTTTTT. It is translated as CASSYGWEGLNTGELFF.

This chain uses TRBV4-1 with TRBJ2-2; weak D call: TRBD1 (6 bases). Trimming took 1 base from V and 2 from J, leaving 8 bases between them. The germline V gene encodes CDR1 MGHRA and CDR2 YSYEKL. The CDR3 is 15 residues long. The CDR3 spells CASSQGGLNTGELFF. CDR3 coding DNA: TGCGCCAGCAGCCAAGGGGGGCTAAACACCGGGGAGCTGTTTTTT.

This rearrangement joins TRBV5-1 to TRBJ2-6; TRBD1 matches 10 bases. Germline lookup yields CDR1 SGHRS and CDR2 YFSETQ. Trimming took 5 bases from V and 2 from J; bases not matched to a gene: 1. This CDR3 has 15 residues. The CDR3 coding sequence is TGCGCCAGCAGGACAGGGGGCACTGGGGCCAACGTCCTGACTTTC. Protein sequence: CASRTGGTGANVLTF.

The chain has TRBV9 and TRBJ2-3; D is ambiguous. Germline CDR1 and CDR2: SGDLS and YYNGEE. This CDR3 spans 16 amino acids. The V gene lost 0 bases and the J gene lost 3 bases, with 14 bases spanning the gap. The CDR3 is CASSVDVFPGTDTQYF. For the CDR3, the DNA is TGTGCCAGCAGCGTAGATGTCTTCCCGGGTACAGATACGCAGTATTTT.

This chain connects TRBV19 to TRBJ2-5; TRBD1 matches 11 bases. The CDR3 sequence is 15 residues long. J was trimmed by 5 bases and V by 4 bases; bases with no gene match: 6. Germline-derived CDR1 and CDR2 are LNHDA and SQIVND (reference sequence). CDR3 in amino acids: CASSTRTGGVETQYF. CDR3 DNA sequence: TGTGCCAGTAGTACCCGGACAGGGGGCGTGGAGACCCAGTACTTC.

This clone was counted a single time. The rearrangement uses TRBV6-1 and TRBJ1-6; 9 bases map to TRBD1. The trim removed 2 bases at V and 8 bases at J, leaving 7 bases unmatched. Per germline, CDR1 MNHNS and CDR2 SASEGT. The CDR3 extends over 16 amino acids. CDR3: CASSERGGQGYSPLHF. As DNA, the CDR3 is TGTGCCAGCAGTGAACGGGGGGGACAGGGTTATTCACCCCTCCACTTT.

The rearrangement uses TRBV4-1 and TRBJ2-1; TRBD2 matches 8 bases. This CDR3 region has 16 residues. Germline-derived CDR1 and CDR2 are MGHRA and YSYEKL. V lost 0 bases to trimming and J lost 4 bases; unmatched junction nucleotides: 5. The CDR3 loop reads CASSQELGLGYNEQFF. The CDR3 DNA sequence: TGCGCCAGCAGCCAAGAGCTGGGACTAGGTTACAATGAGCAGTTCTTC.

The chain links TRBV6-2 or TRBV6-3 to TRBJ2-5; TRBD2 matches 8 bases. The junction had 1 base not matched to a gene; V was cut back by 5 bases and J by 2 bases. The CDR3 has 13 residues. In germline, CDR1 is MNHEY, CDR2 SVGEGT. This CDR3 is CASSRGGQETQYF. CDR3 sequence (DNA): TGTGCCAGCAGTCGGGGGGGGCAAGAGACCCAGTACTTC.

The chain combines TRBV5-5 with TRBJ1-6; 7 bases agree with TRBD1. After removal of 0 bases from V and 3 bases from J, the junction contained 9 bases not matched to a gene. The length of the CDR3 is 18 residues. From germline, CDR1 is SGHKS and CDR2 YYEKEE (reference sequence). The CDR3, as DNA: TGTGCCAGCAGCTTGGCCTCCGGACAGGTTATCTATAATTCACCCCTCCACTTT. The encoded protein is CASSLASGQVIYNSPLHF.

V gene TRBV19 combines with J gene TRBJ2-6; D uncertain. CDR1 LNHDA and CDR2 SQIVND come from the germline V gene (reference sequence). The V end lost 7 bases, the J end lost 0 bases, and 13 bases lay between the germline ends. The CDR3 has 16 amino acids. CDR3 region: CASKRHTPSGANVLTF. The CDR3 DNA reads TGTGCCAGTAAGAGACATACGCCCTCTGGGGCCAACGTCCTGACTTTC.

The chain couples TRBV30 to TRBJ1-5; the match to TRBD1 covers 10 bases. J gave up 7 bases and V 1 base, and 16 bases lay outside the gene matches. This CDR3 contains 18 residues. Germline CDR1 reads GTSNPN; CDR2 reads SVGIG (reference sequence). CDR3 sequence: CAWSDGGQGRWDGQPQHF. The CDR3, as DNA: TGTGCCTGGAGTGATGGGGGACAGGGGCGTTGGGATGGGCAGCCCCAGCATTTT.

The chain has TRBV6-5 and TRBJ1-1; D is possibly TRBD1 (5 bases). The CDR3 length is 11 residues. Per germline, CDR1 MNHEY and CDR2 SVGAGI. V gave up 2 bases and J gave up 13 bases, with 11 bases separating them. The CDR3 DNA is TGTGCCAGCAGTTACCCCCCGACAGTTTTCTTT. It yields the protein CASSYPPTVFF.

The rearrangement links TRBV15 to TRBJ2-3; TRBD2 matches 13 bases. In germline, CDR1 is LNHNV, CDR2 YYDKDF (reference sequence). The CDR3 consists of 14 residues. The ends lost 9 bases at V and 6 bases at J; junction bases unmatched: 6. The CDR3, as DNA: TGTGCCACAAAACTAGCGGGGGGGCCTGATACGCAGTATTTT. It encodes CATKLAGGPDTQYF.

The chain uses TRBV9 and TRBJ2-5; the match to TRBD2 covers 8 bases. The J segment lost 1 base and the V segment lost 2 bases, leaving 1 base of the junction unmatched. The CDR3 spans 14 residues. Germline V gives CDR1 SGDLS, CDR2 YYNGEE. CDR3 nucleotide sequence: TGTGCCAGCAGCGTTAGCGGGATCCAAGAGACCCAGTACTTC. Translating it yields CASSVSGIQETQYF.